This T cell receptor (beta chain) was retrieved from a study of blood T cells in healthy people across ages. The use of a sample-barcoded 5' primer and a J-beta primer mix characterized a second PCR of roughly 7 to 12 cycles. TCRdb reprocessed the 5' RACE reads via MiXCR and lists one record per CDR3 protein. This table holds fewer than 2 million distinct CDR3 sequences, approximately 40% found once. V lost 0 bases to trimming and J lost 7 bases, with 12 bases between them. The CDR3 runs 15 residues. Germline V CDR1 and CDR2: SNHLY, FYNNEI. The receptor comes from a human donor in good health. Sequenced material: blood. This chain uses TRBV2 with TRBJ1-4; D not resolved. CDR3 DNA sequence: TGTGCCAGCAGTGAAGCGCCTCGGGAGGGTGAAAAACTGTTTTTT. As protein: CASSEAPREGEKLFF.